Presented here are 18 T cell receptor beta chains from one specimen sequenced in a study of cytomegalovirus exposure and HLA in healthy donors. 13 Jbeta primers and 60 Vbeta primers were used for the PCR. TCRdb's table, derived via immunoSEQ multiplex PCR, lists solely in-frame clones and lacks some. The sample records 130,000 to 150,000 clones, roughly 80% being singletons. Specimen: PBMCs. These receptor sequences come from a woman in her thirties or forties in good health and CMV-seropositive.

CDR3 residues: CASTPGLAGADTQYF. In DNA form, the CDR3 reads TGTGCCAGCACCCCCGGACTAGCGGGAGCAGATACGCAGTATTTT. This chain uses TRBV9 with TRBJ2-3; 13 nucleotides line up with TRBD2. CDR1 SGDLS and CDR2 YYNGEE come from the germline V gene. Losses at the gene ends were 6 bases for V and 4 bases for J; bases not matched to a gene: 5. The CDR3 is 15 amino acids. The whole variable domain, remainder taken from reference TRBV9 and TRBJ2-3, is DSGVTQTPKHLITATGQRVTLRCSPRSGDLSVYWYQQSLDQGLQFLIQYYNGEERAKGNILERFSAQQFPDLHSELNLSSLELGDSALYFCASTPGLAGADTQYFGPGTRLTVL.

This clone was found once. The CDR3 reads CASTVSSGTGFSGELFF. The CDR3 nucleotides read TGTGCCAGCACCGTTAGCTCCGGGACAGGGTTCTCCGGGGAGCTGTTTTTT. The genes are TRBV7-9 and TRBJ2-2; TRBD1 matches at 9 bases. The germline CDR1 and CDR2 sequences are SEHNR and FQNEAQ (reference sequence). The CDR3 consists of 17 residues. V trimming: 7 bases; J trimming: 6 bases; junction bases outside the gene matches: 15. Together with reference TRBV7-9 and TRBJ2-2, the CDR3 gives the full variable domain: DTGVSQNPRHKITKRGQNVTFRCDPISEHNRLYWYRQTLGQGPEFLTYFQNEAQLEKSRLLSDRFSAERPKGSFSTLEIQRTEQGDSAMYLCASTVSSGTGFSGELFFGEGSRLTVL.

This chain's CDR3 is CASSGRTGGLAMDEQFF. In DNA, the CDR3 is TGTGCCAGCAGCGGACGGACAGGGGGCCTCGCAATGGATGAGCAGTTCTTC. The chain carries TRBV7-9 and TRBJ2-1, with 11 bases aligning to TRBD1. This CDR3 is 17 amino acids long. After removal of 5 bases from V and 8 bases from J, the junction contained 14 bases not matched to a gene. Germline CDR1 and CDR2: SEHNR and FQNEAQ (reference sequence).

V and J are TRBV30 and TRBJ2-5; D gene unclear. The length of the CDR3 is 15 residues. Germline V lookup: CDR1 GTSNPN, CDR2 SVGIG (reference sequence). V shed 1 base and J shed 4 bases, with 16 bases lying between them. CDR3 protein: CAWSEHQTETETQYF. CDR3 bases: TGTGCCTGGAGTGAACACCAAACAGAAACAGAGACCCAGTACTTC.

There are a few counts of this clone. This chain uses TRBV27 with TRBJ2-2; D ambiguous. V lost 6 bases and J 6 bases, leaving 8 bases between the germline ends. There are 12 residues in the CDR3. Per the germline V gene, CDR1 is MNHEY and CDR2 is SMNVEV (reference sequence). This chain's CDR3 is CASSSQPGELFF. The CDR3 DNA follows: TGTGCCAGCAGCTCACAGCCCGGGGAGCTGTTTTTT.

The chain couples TRBV30 to TRBJ2-7; D might be TRBD2 (5 bases). V was trimmed by 7 bases and J by 5 bases, leaving 9 bases between them. The CDR3 runs to 10 residues. Germline V gives CDR1 GTSNPN, CDR2 SVGIG (reference sequence). The CDR3: CASGTHEQYF. The CDR3 coding sequence is TGTGCCTCGGGAACCCACGAGCAGTACTTC.

This sequence joins TRBV28 and TRBJ1-5, with D possibly TRBD1 on 6 matching bases. The V gene lost 2 bases and the J gene lost 0 bases, with 8 bases spanning the gap. CDR1 and CDR2 (germline): MDHEN, SYDVKM. The CDR3 consists of 15 residues. The CDR3 DNA is TGTGCCAGCAGTTTAAGGGGACATAGCAATCAGCCCCAGCATTTT. This encodes CASSLRGHSNQPQHF.

This clone was seen a few times. The same CDR3 also results from other DNA sequences found in this sample. The CDR3 DNA follows: TGCAGTGCTACAGGGGATCAGCCCCAGCATTTT. Its translation is CSATGDQPQHF. J is TRBJ1-5 and V is TRBV20-1; D is perhaps TRBD1 (6 bases). The CDR3 is 11 residues long. V dropped 4 bases and J dropped 5 bases, with 6 bases sitting between them. CDR1 DFQATT and CDR2 SNEGSKA come from the germline V gene (reference sequence).

CDR3 region: CASSGQGDADTQYF. CDR3 sequence (DNA): TGTGCCAGCTCCGGCCAGGGGGACGCAGATACGCAGTATTTT. The genes are TRBV18 and TRBJ2-3; TRBD1 aligns across 7 bases. CDR1 and CDR2 (germline): KGHSH, LQKENI. The V segment lost 6 bases and the J segment 4 bases; nucleotides outside the gene matches: 7. This CDR3 has 14 residues.

The chain employs TRBV27 and TRBJ2-7, with D tentatively TRBD1 (6 bases). The V gene's germline CDR1 is MNHEY and CDR2 SMNVEV (reference sequence). The length of the CDR3 is 12 residues. Trimming stripped 7 bases from V and 6 bases from J, with 13 bases between. DNA for the CDR3: TGTGCCAGCACCTGGACAGCGACCGAGCAGTACTTC. Its translation: CASTWTATEQYF.

The table lists this clone with a few counts. The V gene is TRBV4-3, the J gene TRBJ2-1; 12 bases fit TRBD1. Unmatched junction bases numbered 10, after V lost 3 bases and J lost 7 bases. This CDR3 region has 17 residues. Germline V gene sequence: CDR1 LGHNA, CDR2 YSLEER. CDR3 DNA sequence: TGCGCCAGCAGCCAGTATATAGGGGACAGGGGGCATAATGAGCAGTTCTTC. Its translation: CASSQYIGDRGHNEQFF.

CDR3 nucleotide sequence: TGTGCCAGCAGATCCCAGGGGGCGGTAACTGAAGCTTTCTTT. Protein: CASRSQGAVTEAFF. The chain recombines TRBV5-5 with TRBJ1-1; 8 bases agree with TRBD1. With 5 bases clipped from V and 5 bases from J, the junction kept 8 bases outside the gene matches. The CDR3 consists of 14 residues. CDR1 and CDR2 from the germline V gene are SGHKS and YYEKEE (reference sequence).

The gene calls are TRBV28 and TRBJ2-1; 11 bases agree with TRBD1. Germline CDR1 MDHEN, CDR2 SYDVKM. The junction had 6 bases not matched to a gene; V was cut back by 1 base and J by 7 bases. The CDR3 has 16 residues. The DNA of the CDR3 is TGTGCCAGCAGTTTATTCCCTGGACAGGGGGCTAATGAGCAGTTCTTC. Protein product: CASSLFPGQGANEQFF.

The chain couples TRBV7-9 to TRBJ2-7; 9 bases fit TRBD2. This CDR3 comprises 15 residues. The germline CDR1 and CDR2 sequences are SEHNR and FQNEAQ (reference sequence). J gave up 3 bases and V 2 bases, and 5 bases lay outside the gene matches. CDR3 loop: CASSLSAGGFYEQYF. The CDR3 DNA is TGTGCCAGCAGCTTATCAGCGGGAGGTTTCTACGAGCAGTACTTC.

The V gene is TRBV5-1, the J gene TRBJ1-6, with no clear D. There are 14 residues in the CDR3. The germline gives CDR1 SGHRS, CDR2 YFSETQ. Between the trimmed V and J ends, which lost 5 bases and 9 bases, there was a span of 15 bases. CDR3 sequence: CASRPSGSASPLHF. The CDR3 DNA reads TGCGCCAGCAGACCGAGCGGGTCGGCTTCACCCCTCCACTTT.

As for this clone: Other DNA sequences of this sample code for an identical CDR3. This chain links TRBV5-4 with TRBJ2-7; TRBD1 agrees at 9 bases. Germline V gene lookup returns CDR1 SGHNT and CDR2 YYREEE (reference sequence). The V segment lost 2 bases and the J segment 5 bases; nucleotides outside the gene matches: 2. The CDR3 contains 13 residues. The CDR3 nucleotides are TGTGCCAGCAGCTTAACAGGGGGCGACGAGCAGTACTTC. Translated, it gives CASSLTGGDEQYF.

The gene calls are TRBV5-8 and TRBJ1-1, with TRBD1 as a possible D gene (6 bases). The CDR3 consists of 16 residues. V lost 2 bases to trimming and J lost 5 bases, with 19 bases between them. CDR1 and CDR2 (germline): SGHTS, YDEGEE. The CDR3 here is CASSFDRPHSITEAFF. CDR3 DNA sequence: TGTGCCAGCAGCTTCGACAGGCCCCATAGCATAACTGAAGCTTTCTTT.

This chain joins TRBV10-3 and TRBJ1-5; 7 nucleotides align to TRBD1. The CDR3 is 13 amino acids. V was clipped by 8 bases and J by 0 bases; unmatched bases: 1. Germline V lookup: CDR1 ENHRY, CDR2 SYGVKD. The CDR3: CAIGTDSNQPQHF. CDR3 in DNA: TGTGCCATCGGGACAGATAGCAATCAGCCCCAGCATTTT.